This T cell receptor (beta chain) appears in the sequencing data of a study of identical twins. A universal primer site arose from template switching, and cDNA bore unique molecular identifiers. TCRdb reprocessed the 5' RACE reads via MiXCR and lists one record per CDR3 protein. Of about 530,000 distinct CDR3 sequences listed, approximately 14% are singletons. The V and J ends lost 6 bases and 8 bases respectively, with 14 bases between them. Germline V gene lookup returns CDR1 ENHRY and CDR2 SYGVKD. The CDR3 contains 13 residues. In addition, the sample was reused for a study of yellow fever vaccine responses in identical twins.

What was sequenced was CD4+ T cells sorted from blood. This TCR was recovered from a woman younger than 35 in good health. The rearrangement joins TRBV10-3 to TRBJ2-1; D remains ambiguous. The CDR3 region is CAISRGREDEQFF. In nucleotides, the CDR3 is TGTGCCATCAGCCGAGGACGTGAGGATGAGCAGTTCTTC.